This T cell receptor beta chain was recorded in a study of response to subunit inactivated influenza vaccine. Trimming shortened V by 0 bases and J by 3 bases, and 6 bases separated the two germline ends. The CDR3 has 13 residues. CDR1 is LGHNA, CDR2 YSLEER, per germline. General study findings and limits: Few additional T cells are recruited per seasonal influenza vaccination, authors suggested.

From the RT-PCR reads, TCRdb called clonotypes with MiXCR, one entry per CDR3 protein. Among 550,000 to 800,000 distinct CDR3 sequences listed, around 13% were seen once. This clonotype was detected a few times. Its target is unknown. The source material was PBMCs from blood, sampled about 14 days before vaccination. V is TRBV4-3 and J is TRBJ2-7; D remains unclear. The source of this sequence is a man aged 45-60 years who received an inactivated influenza vaccine. Written as DNA, the CDR3 is TGCGCCAGCAGCCAAGATGTCTACTACGAGCAGTACTTC. Translation: CASSQDVYYEQYF.